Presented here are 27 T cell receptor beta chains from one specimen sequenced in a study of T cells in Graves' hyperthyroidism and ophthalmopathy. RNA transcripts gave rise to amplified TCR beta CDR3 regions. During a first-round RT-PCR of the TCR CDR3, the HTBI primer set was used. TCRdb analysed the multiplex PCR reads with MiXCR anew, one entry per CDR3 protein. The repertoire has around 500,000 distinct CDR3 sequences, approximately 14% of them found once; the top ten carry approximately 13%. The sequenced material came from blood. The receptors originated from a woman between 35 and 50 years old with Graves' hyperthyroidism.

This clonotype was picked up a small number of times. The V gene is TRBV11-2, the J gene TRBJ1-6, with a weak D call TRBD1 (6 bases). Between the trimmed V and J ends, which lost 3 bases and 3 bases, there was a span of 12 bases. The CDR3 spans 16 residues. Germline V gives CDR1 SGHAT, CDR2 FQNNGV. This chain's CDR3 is CASSLPKGGYNSPLHF. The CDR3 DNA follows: TGTGCCAGCAGCTTGCCGAAGGGGGGCTATAATTCACCCCTCCACTTT.

The CDR3 is CASSLIGANEQFF. The DNA for the CDR3 is TGTGCCAGCAGCTTAATAGGGGCCAATGAGCAGTTCTTC. The chain recombines TRBV7-3 with TRBJ2-1, with a possible D match to TRBD1 (5 bases). Germline V gene lookup returns CDR1 SGHTA and CDR2 FQGTGA. The V gene lost 1 base and the J gene lost 6 bases, with 7 bases spanning the gap. The CDR3 totals 13 residues.

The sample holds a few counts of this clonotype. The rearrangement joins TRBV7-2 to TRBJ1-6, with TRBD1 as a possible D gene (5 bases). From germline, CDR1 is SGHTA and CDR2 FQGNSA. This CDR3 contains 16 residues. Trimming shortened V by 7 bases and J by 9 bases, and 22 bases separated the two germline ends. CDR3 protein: CASTNGGRIIGSPLHF. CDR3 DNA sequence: TGTGCCAGCACAAATGGGGGACGGATAATTGGTTCACCCCTCCACTTT.

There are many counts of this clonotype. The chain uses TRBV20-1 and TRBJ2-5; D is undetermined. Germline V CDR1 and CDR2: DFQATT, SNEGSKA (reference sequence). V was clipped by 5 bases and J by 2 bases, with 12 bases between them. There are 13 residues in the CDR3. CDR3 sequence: CSAEDARQETQYF. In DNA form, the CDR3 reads TGCAGTGCTGAGGACGCCCGGCAAGAGACCCAGTACTTC.

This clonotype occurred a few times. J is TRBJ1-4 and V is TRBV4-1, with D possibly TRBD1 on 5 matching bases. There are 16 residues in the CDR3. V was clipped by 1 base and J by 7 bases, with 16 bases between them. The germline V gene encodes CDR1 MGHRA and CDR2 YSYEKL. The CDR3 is CASSQGAGGFGEKLFF. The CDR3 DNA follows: TGCGCCAGCAGCCAAGGTGCTGGGGGGTTCGGTGAAAAACTGTTTTTT.

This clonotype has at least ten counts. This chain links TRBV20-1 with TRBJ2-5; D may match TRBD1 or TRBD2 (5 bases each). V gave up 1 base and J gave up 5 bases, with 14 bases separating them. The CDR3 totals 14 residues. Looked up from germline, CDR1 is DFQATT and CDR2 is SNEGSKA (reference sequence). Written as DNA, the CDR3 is TGCAGTGCTAGAGTGAGGGACGCCCTGGAGACCCAGTACTTC. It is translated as CSARVRDALETQYF.

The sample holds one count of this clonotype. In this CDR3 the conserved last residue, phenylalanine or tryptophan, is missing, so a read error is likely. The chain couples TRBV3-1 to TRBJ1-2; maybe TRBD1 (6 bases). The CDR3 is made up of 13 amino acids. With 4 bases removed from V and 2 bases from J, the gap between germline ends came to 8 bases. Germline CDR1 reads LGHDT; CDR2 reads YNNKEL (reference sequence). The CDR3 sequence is CASSPTGNYGYTL. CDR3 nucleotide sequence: TGTGCCAGCAGCCCCACAGGGAACTATGGCTACACCCTC.

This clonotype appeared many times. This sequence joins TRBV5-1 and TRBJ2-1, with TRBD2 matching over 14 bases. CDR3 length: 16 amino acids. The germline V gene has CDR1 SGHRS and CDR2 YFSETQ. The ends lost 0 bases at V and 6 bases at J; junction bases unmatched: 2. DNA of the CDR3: TGCGCCAGCAGCTTGGCGGGACTAGCGGGAGTCAATGAGCAGTTCTTC. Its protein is CASSLAGLAGVNEQFF. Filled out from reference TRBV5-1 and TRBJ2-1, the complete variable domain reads KAGVTQTPRYLIKTRGQQVTLSCSPISGHRSVSWYQQTPGQGLQFLFEYFSETQRNKGNFPGRFSGRQFSNSRSEMNVSTLELGDSALYLCASSLAGLAGVNEQFFGPGTRLTVL.

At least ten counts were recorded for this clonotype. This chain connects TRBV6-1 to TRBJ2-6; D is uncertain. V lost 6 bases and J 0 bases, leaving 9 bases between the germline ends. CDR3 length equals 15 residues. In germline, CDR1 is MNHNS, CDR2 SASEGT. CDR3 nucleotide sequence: TGTGCCAGCAGCTCCCCCAGCTCTGGGGCCAACGTCCTGACTTTC. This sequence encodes CASSSPSSGANVLTF.

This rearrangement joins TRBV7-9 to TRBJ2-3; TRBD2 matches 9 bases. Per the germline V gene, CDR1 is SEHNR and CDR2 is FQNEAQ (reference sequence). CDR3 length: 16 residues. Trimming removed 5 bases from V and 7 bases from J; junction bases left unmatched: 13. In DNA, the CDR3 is TGTGCCAGCAGCCCCCCGTCGGCGGGAGGGCCTAATACGCAGTATTTT. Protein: CASSPPSAGGPNTQYF.

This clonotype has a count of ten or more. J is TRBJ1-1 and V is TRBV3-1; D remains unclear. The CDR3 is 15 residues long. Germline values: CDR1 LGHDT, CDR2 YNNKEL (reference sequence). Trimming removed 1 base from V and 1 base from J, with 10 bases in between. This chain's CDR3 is CASSQGVQTNTEAFF. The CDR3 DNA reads TGTGCCAGCAGCCAAGGGGTCCAAACGAACACTGAAGCTTTCTTT.

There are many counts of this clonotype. The CDR3 loop is CASSFRGKEGWEAFF. CDR3 in DNA: TGTGCCAGCAGTTTCAGAGGCAAGGAGGGTTGGGAAGCTTTCTTT. The genes are TRBV28 and TRBJ1-1; D is unclear. The CDR3 loop spans 15 amino acids. Trimming pared 3 bases from V and 8 bases from J, leaving 19 bases between. The germline V gene encodes CDR1 MDHEN and CDR2 SYDVKM.

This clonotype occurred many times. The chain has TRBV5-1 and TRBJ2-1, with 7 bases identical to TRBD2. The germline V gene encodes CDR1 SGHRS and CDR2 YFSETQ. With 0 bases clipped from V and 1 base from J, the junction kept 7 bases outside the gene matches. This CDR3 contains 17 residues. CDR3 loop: CASSLAAAGVSYNEQFF. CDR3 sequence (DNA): TGCGCCAGCAGCTTGGCCGCTGCGGGGGTATCCTACAATGAGCAGTTCTTC.

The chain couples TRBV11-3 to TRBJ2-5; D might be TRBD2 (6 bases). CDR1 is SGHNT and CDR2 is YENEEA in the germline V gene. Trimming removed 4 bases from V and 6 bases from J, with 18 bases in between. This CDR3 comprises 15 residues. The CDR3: CASSYGLIADKTQYF. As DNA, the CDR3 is TGTGCCAGCAGCTACGGACTCATAGCGGACAAGACCCAGTACTTC.

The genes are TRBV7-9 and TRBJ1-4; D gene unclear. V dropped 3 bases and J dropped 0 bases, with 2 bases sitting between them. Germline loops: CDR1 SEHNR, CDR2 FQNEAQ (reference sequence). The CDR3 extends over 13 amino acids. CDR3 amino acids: CASSFTTNEKLFF. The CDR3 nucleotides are TGTGCCAGCAGCTTTACAACTAATGAAAAACTGTTTTTT.

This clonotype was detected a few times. This CDR3 is CATSPGQGAYGANVLTF. CDR3 bases: TGTGCCACTTCCCCGGGACAGGGGGCGTATGGGGCCAACGTCCTGACTTTC. This rearrangement joins TRBV24-1 to TRBJ2-6; TRBD1 matches 12 bases. The CDR3 loop spans 17 amino acids. Germline values: CDR1 KGHDR, CDR2 SFDVKD. V lost 10 bases to trimming and J lost 3 bases; unmatched junction nucleotides: 9.

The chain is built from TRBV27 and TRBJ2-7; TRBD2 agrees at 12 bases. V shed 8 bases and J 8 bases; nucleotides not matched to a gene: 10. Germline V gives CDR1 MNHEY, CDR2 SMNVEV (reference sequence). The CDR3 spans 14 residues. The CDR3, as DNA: TGTGCCAGCCGGAGGACTAGCGGGGCCCTGCAGCAGTACTTC. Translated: CASRRTSGALQQYF.

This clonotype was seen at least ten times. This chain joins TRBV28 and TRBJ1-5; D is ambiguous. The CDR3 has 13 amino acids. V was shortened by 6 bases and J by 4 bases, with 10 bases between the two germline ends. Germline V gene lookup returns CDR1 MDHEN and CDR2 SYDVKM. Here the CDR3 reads CASRGSGNQPQHF. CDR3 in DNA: TGTGCCAGCAGGGGGTCTGGTAATCAGCCCCAGCATTTT.

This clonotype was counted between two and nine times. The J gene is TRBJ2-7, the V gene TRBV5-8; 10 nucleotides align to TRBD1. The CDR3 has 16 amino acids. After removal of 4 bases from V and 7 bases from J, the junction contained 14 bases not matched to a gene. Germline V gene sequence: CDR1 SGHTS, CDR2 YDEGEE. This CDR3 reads CASSIARGQGTGEQYF. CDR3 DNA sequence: TGTGCCAGCAGCATCGCCCGGGGACAGGGGACGGGGGAGCAGTACTTC.

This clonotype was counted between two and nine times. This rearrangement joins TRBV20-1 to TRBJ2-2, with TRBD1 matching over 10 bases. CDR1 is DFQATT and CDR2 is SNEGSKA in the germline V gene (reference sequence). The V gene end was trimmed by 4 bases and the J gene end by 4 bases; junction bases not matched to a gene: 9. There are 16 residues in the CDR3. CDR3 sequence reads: CSAILPGQGFTGELFF. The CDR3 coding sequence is TGCAGTGCTATCTTACCGGGACAGGGGTTCACCGGGGAGCTGTTTTTT.

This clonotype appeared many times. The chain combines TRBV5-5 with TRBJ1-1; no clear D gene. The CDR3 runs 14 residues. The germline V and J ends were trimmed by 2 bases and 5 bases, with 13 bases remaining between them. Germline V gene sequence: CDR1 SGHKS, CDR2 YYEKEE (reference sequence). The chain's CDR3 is CASSFPIDTTEAFF. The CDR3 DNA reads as TGTGCCAGCAGCTTTCCAATCGATACAACTGAAGCTTTCTTT. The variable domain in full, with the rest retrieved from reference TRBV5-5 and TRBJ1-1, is DAGVTQSPTHLIKTRGQQVTLRCSPISGHKSVSWYQQVLGQGPQFIFQYYEKEERGRGNFPDRFSARQFPNYSSELNVNALLLGDSALYLCASSFPIDTTEAFFGQGTRLTVV.

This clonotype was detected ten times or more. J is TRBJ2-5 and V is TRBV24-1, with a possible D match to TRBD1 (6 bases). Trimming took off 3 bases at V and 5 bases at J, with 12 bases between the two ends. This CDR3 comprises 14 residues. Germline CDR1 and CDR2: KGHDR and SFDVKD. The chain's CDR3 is CATSDAGVGETQYF. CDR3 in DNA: TGTGCCACCAGTGATGCAGGGGTCGGTGAGACCCAGTACTTC.

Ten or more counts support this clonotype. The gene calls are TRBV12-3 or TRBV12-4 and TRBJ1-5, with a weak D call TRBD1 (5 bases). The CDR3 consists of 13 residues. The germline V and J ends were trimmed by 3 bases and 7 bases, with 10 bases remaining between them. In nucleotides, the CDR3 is TGTGCCAGCAGTTTTGGGGGGAGGCAGCCCCAGCATTTT. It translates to CASSFGGRQPQHF.

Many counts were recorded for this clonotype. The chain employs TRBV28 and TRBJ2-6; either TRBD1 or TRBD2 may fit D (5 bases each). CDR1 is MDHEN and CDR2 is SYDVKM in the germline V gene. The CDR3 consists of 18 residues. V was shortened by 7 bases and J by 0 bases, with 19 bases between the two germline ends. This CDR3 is CASNEAGTDYSGANVLTF. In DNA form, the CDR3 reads TGTGCCAGCAATGAAGCCGGGACGGATTACTCTGGGGCCAACGTCCTGACTTTC. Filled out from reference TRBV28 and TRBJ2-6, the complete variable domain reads DVKVTQSSRYLVKRTGEKVFLECVQDMDHENMFWYRQDPGLGLRLIYFSYDVKMKEKGDIPEGYSVSREKKERFSLILESASTNQTSMYLCASNEAGTDYSGANVLTFGAGSRLTVL.

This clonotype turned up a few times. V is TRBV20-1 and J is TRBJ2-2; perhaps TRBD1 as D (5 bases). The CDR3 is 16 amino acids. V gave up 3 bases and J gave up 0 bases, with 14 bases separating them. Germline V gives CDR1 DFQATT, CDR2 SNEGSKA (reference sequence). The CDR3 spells CSASTTAQTNTGELFF. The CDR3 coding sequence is TGCAGTGCTAGCACGACAGCCCAGACGAACACCGGGGAGCTGTTTTTT.

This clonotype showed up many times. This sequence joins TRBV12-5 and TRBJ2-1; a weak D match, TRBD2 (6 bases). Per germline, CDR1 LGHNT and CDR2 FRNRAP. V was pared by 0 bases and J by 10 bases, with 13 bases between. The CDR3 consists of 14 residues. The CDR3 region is CASGLVGGAGEQFF. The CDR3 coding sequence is TGTGCTAGTGGTTTGGTAGGAGGGGCTGGCGAGCAGTTCTTC.

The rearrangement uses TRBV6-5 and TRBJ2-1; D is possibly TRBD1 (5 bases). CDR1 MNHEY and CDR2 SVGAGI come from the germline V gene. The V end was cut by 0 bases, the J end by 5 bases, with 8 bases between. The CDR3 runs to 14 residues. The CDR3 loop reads CASSYSDNNNEQFF. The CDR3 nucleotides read TGTGCCAGCAGTTACTCGGACAACAACAATGAGCAGTTCTTC.